Each of the 25 T cell receptor beta chains below was sequenced from the same sample in a study of PD-L1 blockade in urothelial cancer. As for time point: pretreatment peripheral blood. The protocol was immunoSEQ multiplex PCR, while the TCRdb copy is restricted to in-frame clones and leaves out a portion. The sample lists about 95,000 clones, almost 90% occurring once. Here the sequenced sample was PBMCs, taken around atezolizumab (anti-PD-L1) treatment. Every receptor here comes from a man aged 60 to 75 with urothelial cancer.

This chain uses TRBV7-2 with TRBJ1-2, with 7 bases matching TRBD1. The CDR3 spans 17 residues. Germline trimming cut 1 base from V and 5 bases from J; bases unmatched to any gene: 13. Germline V gene data show CDR1 as SGHTA and CDR2 as FQGNSA. The CDR3 is CASSLGTLGQDSYGYTF. CDR3 nucleotides: TGTGCCAGCAGCTTAGGGACCCTAGGACAGGATTCTTATGGCTACACCTTC.

This clone was counted between two and nine times. The rearrangement links TRBV28 to TRBJ2-1, with 8 bases matching TRBD2. With V trimmed by 4 bases and J by 8 bases, 10 bases remained unmatched. This CDR3 contains 15 residues. The germline CDR1 and CDR2 sequences are MDHEN and SYDVKM. CDR3 in DNA: TGTGCCAGCAGTTCAATAGCGGGAACGGTCGATGAGCAGTTCTTC. It translates to CASSSIAGTVDEQFF.

This chain links TRBV2 with TRBJ1-2; no clear D gene. Trimming left V 3 bases short and J 4 bases short, with 9 bases between. Germline V gene data show CDR1 as SNHLY and CDR2 as FYNNEI. CDR3 length equals 13 residues. CDR3 sequence reads: CASSDPRGYGYTF. CDR3 nucleotide sequence: TGTGCCAGCAGTGACCCCAGAGGCTATGGCTACACCTTC.

This sequence joins TRBV7-3 and TRBJ2-3; TRBD1 matches at 8 bases. The length of the CDR3 is 17 residues. CDR1 and CDR2 from the germline V gene are SGHTA and FQGTGA. Trimming took 4 bases from V and 2 from J; bases not matched to a gene: 11. The CDR3 nucleotides are TGTGCCAGCAGCTCCCGGACAGGGTCGCGAGTCACAGATACGCAGTATTTT. It codes for CASSSRTGSRVTDTQYF.

The chain has TRBV30 and TRBJ2-3, with no clear D. V lost 4 bases and J 0 bases, leaving 14 bases between the germline ends. Germline V gene sequence: CDR1 GTSNPN, CDR2 SVGIG (reference sequence). There are 15 residues in the CDR3. The CDR3 coding sequence is TGTGCCTGGACCCCGGTTAAAGTAAGCACAGATACGCAGTATTTT. Translating gives CAWTPVKVSTDTQYF.

The chain combines TRBV7-9 with TRBJ1-4; a possible D gene is TRBD1 (5 bases). V lost 5 bases and J 3 bases, leaving 16 bases between the germline ends. Germline CDR1 reads SEHNR; CDR2 reads FQNEAQ (reference sequence). The CDR3 is 16 amino acids. This CDR3 reads CASSEWGGAANEKLFF. The DNA for the CDR3 is TGTGCCAGCAGCGAATGGGGAGGGGCGGCTAATGAAAAACTGTTTTTT. The whole variable domain, remainder taken from reference TRBV7-9 and TRBJ1-4, is DTGVSQNPRHKITKRGQNVTFRCDPISEHNRLYWYRQTLGQGPEFLTYFQNEAQLEKSRLLSDRFSAERPKGSFSTLEIQRTEQGDSAMYLCASSEWGGAANEKLFFGSGTQLSVL.

The chain employs TRBV18 and TRBJ2-7, with 7 bases aligning to TRBD2. After removal of 0 bases from V and 2 bases from J, the junction contained 10 bases not matched to a gene. The CDR3 extends over 17 amino acids. Germline assignment: CDR1 KGHSH and CDR2 LQKENI. Here the CDR3 DNA reads TGTGCCAGCTCACCACCACAACCTAGCGGCATAGCCTACGAGCAGTACTTC. This gives the protein CASSPPQPSGIAYEQYF.

This clone was detected only a few times. This chain connects TRBV28 to TRBJ2-7; TRBD1 matches at 7 bases. J was trimmed by 6 bases and V by 3 bases; bases with no gene match: 2. The V gene's germline CDR1 is MDHEN and CDR2 SYDVKM. There are 12 residues in the CDR3. The CDR3 reads CASSLTGLEQYF. The CDR3 DNA follows: TGTGCCAGCAGTTTGACAGGGCTCGAGCAGTACTTC.

CDR3 residues: CASSHRMNTEAFF. Written as DNA, the CDR3 is TGTGCCAGCAGCCACAGGATGAACACTGAAGCTTTCTTT. The chain uses TRBV11-3 and TRBJ1-1, with D maybe TRBD1 (5 bases). Trimming removed 5 bases from V and 0 bases from J, with 7 bases in between. This CDR3 contains 13 residues. CDR1 and CDR2 from the germline V gene are SGHNT and YENEEA.

The rearrangement links TRBV19 to TRBJ1-1, with D hard to call. The CDR3 contains 12 residues. V dropped 3 bases and J dropped 1 base, with 3 bases sitting between them. Germline CDR1 is LNHDA and CDR2 is SQIVND (reference sequence). The CDR3 protein is CASSIGNTEAFF. CDR3 sequence (DNA): TGTGCCAGTAGTATCGGGAACACTGAAGCTTTCTTT.

J is TRBJ2-7 and V is TRBV7-2; possibly TRBD2 for D (6 bases). Trimming cost V 1 base and J 4 bases, with 11 bases left between them. The CDR3 runs to 14 residues. From germline, CDR1 is SGHTA and CDR2 FQGNSA. CDR3 in amino acids: CASSLDATSYEQYF. The CDR3 bases are TGTGCCAGCAGCTTAGACGCGACTAGTTACGAGCAGTACTTC. Combining the CDR3 with reference TRBV7-2 and TRBJ2-7 gives the whole variable domain GAGVSQSPSNKVTEKGKDVELRCDPISGHTALYWYRQSLGQGLEFLIYFQGNSAPDKSGLPSDRFSAERTGGSVSTLTIQRTQQEDSAVYLCASSLDATSYEQYFGPGTRLTVT.

V is TRBV5-4 and J is TRBJ1-6; 9 bases are shared with TRBD1. After removal of 4 bases from V and 7 bases from J, the junction contained 6 bases not matched to a gene. This CDR3 is 15 amino acids long. Germline CDR1 is SGHNT and CDR2 is YYREEE (reference sequence). CDR3 DNA: TGTGCCAGCAGCATAAGGACAGGGGCAAATTCACCCCTCCACTTT. It is translated as CASSIRTGANSPLHF.

This clone was counted between two and nine times. The chain combines TRBV18 with TRBJ1-1; D is unclear. Germline assignment: CDR1 KGHSH and CDR2 LQKENI. The CDR3 spans 13 residues. V was clipped by 6 bases and J by 0 bases, with 8 bases between them. CDR3 DNA: TGTGCCAGCTCCCCAGCGATGAACACTGAAGCTTTCTTT. Amino acid sequence: CASSPAMNTEAFF. Full variable domain (rest looked up from reference TRBV18 and TRBJ1-1): NAGVMQNPRHLVRRRGQEARLRCSPMKGHSHVYWYRQLPEEGLKFMVYLQKENIIDESGMPKERFSAEFPKEGPSILRIQQVVRGDSAAYFCASSPAMNTEAFFGQGTRLTVV.

This clone was counted between two and nine times. The junction differs from germline at one of its ends, possibly a read error. The J gene is TRBJ1-5, the V gene TRBV7-9, with D unclear. The germline V gene has CDR1 SEHNR and CDR2 FQNEAQ (reference sequence). There are 8 residues in the CDR3. CDR3 sequence reads: CASSLGLF. The DNA of the CDR3 is TGTGCCAGCAGCTTAGGACTTTTT.

The chain joins TRBV11-2 to TRBJ1-2, with D possibly being TRBD1 (5 bases). CDR1 is SGHAT, CDR2 FQNNGV, per germline. This CDR3 has 15 residues. Trimming shortened V by 3 bases and J by 3 bases, and 14 bases separated the two germline ends. This CDR3 reads CASSFTGGMDYGYTF. The DNA of the CDR3 is TGTGCCAGCAGCTTTACAGGTGGTATGGACTATGGCTACACCTTC.

The rearrangement uses TRBV5-4 and TRBJ2-5, with 8 bases aligning to TRBD2. The CDR3 loop spans 15 amino acids. V was pared by 5 bases and J by 3 bases, with 9 bases of the junction left unmatched. Germline V gene lookup returns CDR1 SGHNT and CDR2 YYREEE (reference sequence). CDR3 region: CASRYSGTSEETQYF. In DNA form, the CDR3 reads TGTGCCAGCAGATATTCTGGGACTAGTGAAGAGACCCAGTACTTC.

The chain uses TRBV10-1 and TRBJ1-2, with D tentatively TRBD1 (5 bases). Germline CDR1 is WNHNN and CDR2 is SYGVQD (reference sequence). The CDR3 is 12 amino acids. With 10 bases removed from V and 4 bases from J, the gap between germline ends came to 13 bases. This CDR3 reads CAIEWRGYGYTF. In DNA form, the CDR3 reads TGCGCCATTGAATGGAGGGGCTATGGCTACACCTTC.

The J gene is TRBJ1-5, the V gene TRBV19; D not resolved. This CDR3 is 16 amino acids long. The germline V and J ends were trimmed by 5 bases and 1 base, with 15 bases remaining between them. Per germline, CDR1 LNHDA and CDR2 SQIVND (reference sequence). CDR3 coding DNA: TGTGCCAGTAGTCTAGGGAGTTTTATAAGCAATCAGCCCCAGCATTTT. Translating it yields CASSLGSFISNQPQHF.

This clone was counted once. V is TRBV2 and J is TRBJ2-3; 15 bases fit TRBD2. The length of the CDR3 is 18 residues. Germline V CDR1 and CDR2: SNHLY, FYNNEI. J was trimmed by 2 bases and V by 3 bases; bases with no gene match: 6. The CDR3 nucleotides are TGTGCCAGCAGTGATTTGGGACTAGCGGGAGGCCTCACAGATACGCAGTATTTT. It yields the protein CASSDLGLAGGLTDTQYF.

V is TRBV6-4 and J is TRBJ2-2; 7 positions agree with TRBD2. Per germline, CDR1 MRHNA and CDR2 SNTAGT. There are 14 residues in the CDR3. J lost 5 bases, V lost 5 bases, and 5 bases had no gene match. This CDR3 reads CASSTGGRTGELFF. The CDR3 coding sequence is TGTGCCAGCAGTACGGGGGGTCGGACCGGGGAGCTGTTTTTT.

The genes are TRBV6-5 and TRBJ2-5, with D unclear. Germline V gene data show CDR1 as MNHEY and CDR2 as SVGAGI. The CDR3 covers 11 residues. V was trimmed by 2 bases and J by 5 bases, leaving 3 bases between them. The CDR3, as DNA: TGTGCCAGCAGTTACGGCGAGACCCAGTACTTC. The encoded protein is CASSYGETQYF.

The chain joins TRBV21-1 to TRBJ2-7; TRBD2 is the table's D call, not checked against the DNA. TRBV21-1 is listed as a pseudogene. CDR3 size: 12 residues. CDR3 region: CASSKFAGRKYF. CDR3 sequence (DNA): TGTGCCAGCAGCAAGTTTGCGGGGCGGAAGTACTTC.

This rearrangement joins TRBV7-2 to TRBJ2-7; 14 bases are shared with TRBD2. In germline, CDR1 is SGHTA, CDR2 FQGNSA. The CDR3 is made up of 16 amino acids. Trimming at V came to 0 bases and at J to 3 bases, leaving 1 base not matched to a gene. CDR3 loop: CASSLAGLAGVYEQYF. As DNA, the CDR3 is TGTGCCAGCAGCTTAGCGGGACTAGCGGGAGTCTACGAGCAGTACTTC.

This chain connects TRBV18 to TRBJ2-1, with a tentative D call TRBD1 (6 bases). Germline V CDR1 and CDR2: KGHSH, LQKENI. The ends were cut back, 2 bases at V and 3 bases at J, with 11 bases in the middle. This CDR3 has 15 amino acids. The CDR3 coding sequence is TGTGCCAGCTCACCATCCGGGACAAACTACAATGAGCAGTTCTTC. As protein: CASSPSGTNYNEQFF.

CDR3 loop: CASSSPAGFGVYEQYF. CDR3 coding DNA: TGTGCCAGCAGCTCGCCAGCGGGGTTTGGCGTCTACGAGCAGTACTTC. J is TRBJ2-7 and V is TRBV11-1; 7 bases fit TRBD2. Germline CDR1 is SGHAT and CDR2 is FQDESV (reference sequence). This CDR3 has 16 amino acids. V shed 4 bases and J 3 bases; nucleotides not matched to a gene: 12.